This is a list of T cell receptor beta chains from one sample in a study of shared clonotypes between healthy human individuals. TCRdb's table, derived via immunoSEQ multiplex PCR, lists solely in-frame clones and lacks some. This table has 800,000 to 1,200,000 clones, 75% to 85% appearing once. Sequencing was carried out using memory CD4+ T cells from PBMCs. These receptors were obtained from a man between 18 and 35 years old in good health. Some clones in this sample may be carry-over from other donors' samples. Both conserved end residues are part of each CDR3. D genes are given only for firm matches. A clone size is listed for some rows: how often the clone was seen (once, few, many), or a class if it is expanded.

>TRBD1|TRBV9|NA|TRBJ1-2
TGTGCCAGCAGCCCACGGGGACAGGGGGCTTTAAACTATGGCTACACCTTC
CASSPRGQGALNYGYTF
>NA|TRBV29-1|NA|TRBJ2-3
TGCAGCGTTGTGACCTCTAGCACAGATACGCAGTATTTT
CSVVTSSTDTQYF
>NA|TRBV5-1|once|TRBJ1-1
TGCGCCAGCAGCGACGAGTTGGCGCAGAACACTGAAGCTTTCTTT
CASSDELAQNTEAFF
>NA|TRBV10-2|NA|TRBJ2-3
TGCGCCAGCAGTGAGTCTTTGACTAGTGGCACAGATACGCAGTATTTT
CASSESLTSGTDTQYF
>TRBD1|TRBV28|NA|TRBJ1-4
TGTGCCAGCAGGTCAGACCGGGACAGAGATGAAAAACTGTTTTTT
CASRSDRDRDEKLFF
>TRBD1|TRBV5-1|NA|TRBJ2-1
TGCGCCAGCAGCTTGACAGGGGTGGTTGGAAATGAGCAGTTCTTC
CASSLTGVVGNEQFF
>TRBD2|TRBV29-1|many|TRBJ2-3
TGCAGCGTTGTCATTGCGGGAGCAGATACGCAGTATTTT
CSVVIAGADTQYF
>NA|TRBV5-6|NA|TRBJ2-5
TGTGCCAGCAGCCGACGGGAGAAAGAGACCCAGTACTTC
CASSRREKETQYF
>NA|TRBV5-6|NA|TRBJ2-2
TGTGCCAGCAGCCTGACAGGTCCGAGGACCGGGGAGCTGTTTTTT
CASSLTGPRTGELFF
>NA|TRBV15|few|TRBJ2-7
TGTGCCACCAGCAGGGACTCCGGGACAACCTACGAGCAGTACTTC
CATSRDSGTTYEQYF
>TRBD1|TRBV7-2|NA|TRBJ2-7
TGTGCCAGCAGCCCGACAGGGCTGGAGCAGTACTTC
CASSPTGLEQYF
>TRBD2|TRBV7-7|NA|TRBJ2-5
TGTGCCAGCAGCTTAGGGACTAGCTTGAAGGAGACCCAGTACTTC
CASSLGTSLKETQYF
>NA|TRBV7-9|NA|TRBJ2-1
TGTGCCAGCAGCTTAGCGCAGACTCCCAACAATGAGCAGTTCTTC
CASSLAQTPNNEQFF
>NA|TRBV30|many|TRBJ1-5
TGTGCCTGGAGTGCCCCAGGGTATGGCAATCAGCCCCAGCATTTT
CAWSAPGYGNQPQHF
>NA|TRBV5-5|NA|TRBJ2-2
TGTGCCAGCAGCCCCGACCCGGGTGCGAACACCGGGGAGCTGTTTTTT
CASSPDPGANTGELFF
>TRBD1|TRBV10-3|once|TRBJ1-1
TGTGCCATCAGGACACAGGGGCCGAACACTGAAGCTTTCTTT
CAIRTQGPNTEAFF
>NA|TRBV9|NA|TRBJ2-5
TGTGCCAGCAGCGTAAGGGGGGATTGGCAAGAGACCCAGTACTTC
CASSVRGDWQETQYF
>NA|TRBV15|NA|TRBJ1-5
TGTGCCACCAGCAGCCCGGACGAGCTGGGTCAGCCCCAGCATTTT
CATSSPDELGQPQHF
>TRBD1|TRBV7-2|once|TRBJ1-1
TGTGCCAGTAGCTTAGCGCACGGAAGGGGACAGGGGGCTAAGGGAGCTTTCTTT
CASSLAHGRGQGAKGAFF
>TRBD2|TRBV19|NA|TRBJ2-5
TGTGCCAGTAGTATCCTAGCGGGACTAGGTGGGACCCAGTACTTC
CASSILAGLGGTQYF
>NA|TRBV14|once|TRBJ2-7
TGTGCCAGCAGCCAAATAAGGGGGGGGCAGTACTTC
CASSQIRGGQYF
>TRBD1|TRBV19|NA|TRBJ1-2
TGTGCCAGTAGATCCGGGACAGGGACCTATGGCTACACCTTC
CASRSGTGTYGYTF
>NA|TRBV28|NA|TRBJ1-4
TGTGCCAGCAGTTTGGGGGGGCAGGCTAATGAAAAACTGTTTTTT
CASSLGGQANEKLFF
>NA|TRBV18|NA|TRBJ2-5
TGTGCCAGCTCACGGCCCAGCCAAGAGACCCAGTACTTC
CASSRPSQETQYF
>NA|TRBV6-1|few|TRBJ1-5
TGTGCCAGCAGGTGGGATCAGCCCCAGCATTTT
CASRWDQPQHF
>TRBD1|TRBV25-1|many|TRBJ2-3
TGTGCCAGCACCTGGACAGGCAGCACAGATACGCAGTATTTT
CASTWTGSTDTQYF
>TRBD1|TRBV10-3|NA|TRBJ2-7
TGTGCCATCAGTGACGGGGACAGGGCCCACGAGCAGTACTTC
CAISDGDRAHEQYF
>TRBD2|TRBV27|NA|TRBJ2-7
TGTGCCAGCAGTCGCGCACTAGCGGGAGGGCCTCGGGAGCAGTACTTC
CASSRALAGGPREQYF
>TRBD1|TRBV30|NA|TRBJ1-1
TGTGCCTGGAGCGCGGACAGGGGGATCCGGAACACTGAAGCTTTCTTT
CAWSADRGIRNTEAFF
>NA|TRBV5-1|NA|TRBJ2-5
TGCGCCAGCAGCTTGGGGACACCGGGGGAGACCCAGTACTTC
CASSLGTPGETQYF
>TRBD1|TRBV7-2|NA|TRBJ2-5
TGTGCCAGCAGCTTAGGAATGACAGGGACCCAAGAGACCCAGTACTTC
CASSLGMTGTQETQYF
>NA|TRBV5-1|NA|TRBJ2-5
TGCGCCAGCAGCTTGCGGCGATCTCAAGAGACCCAGTACTTC
CASSLRRSQETQYF
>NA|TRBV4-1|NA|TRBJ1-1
TGCGCCAGCAGCCCAAGAAAGATATTCGGACCCCCTGGGGACACTGAAGCTTTCTTT
CASSPRKIFGPPGDTEAFF
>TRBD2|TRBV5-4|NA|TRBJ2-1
TGTGCCAGCAGCTCGTCTAGCGGAAACTACAATGAGCAGTTCTTC
CASSSSSGNYNEQFF
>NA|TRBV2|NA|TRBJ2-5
TGTGCCAGCAGTGGCGGGGTACCTGTGGAGACCCAGTACTTC
CASSGGVPVETQYF
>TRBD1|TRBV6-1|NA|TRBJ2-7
TGTGCCGCTCAGGGACAGAGGCACTACGAGCAGTACTTC
CAAQGQRHYEQYF
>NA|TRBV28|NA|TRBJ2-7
TGTGCCAGCAGCCGCCCCGCTACCTACGAGCAGTACTTC
CASSRPATYEQYF
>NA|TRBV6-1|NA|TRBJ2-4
TGTGCCAGCAGTGAAGCGTCCGAGTGGAACATTCAGTACTTC
CASSEASEWNIQYF
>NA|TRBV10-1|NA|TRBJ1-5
TGCGCCAACAGCTACAGGACAGAAGACAGCAATCAGCCCCAGCATTTT
CANSYRTEDSNQPQHF
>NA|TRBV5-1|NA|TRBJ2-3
TGCGCCAGCAGCCCGATGAACCAGAATACGCAGTATTTT
CASSPMNQNTQYF
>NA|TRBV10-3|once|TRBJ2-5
TGTGCCATCAGTGAGCCTGGGGAACCCAGCTATCGCCAAGAGACCCAGTACTTC
CAISEPGEPSYRQETQYF
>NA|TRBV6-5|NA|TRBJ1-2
TGTGCCAGCAGCCGTGACGCTAACTATGGCTACACCTTC
CASSRDANYGYTF
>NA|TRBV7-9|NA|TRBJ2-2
TGTGCCAGCAGCCCTTGGTGGCGAAACACCGGGGAGCTGTTTTTT
CASSPWWRNTGELFF
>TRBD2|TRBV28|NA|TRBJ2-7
TGTGCCAGCAGTCCCCGAGGGCTAGCGGGAGGCGAGCAGTACTTC
CASSPRGLAGGEQYF
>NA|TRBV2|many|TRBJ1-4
TGTGCCAGCAGTTTGCAGGGAAATGAAAAACTGTTTTTT
CASSLQGNEKLFF
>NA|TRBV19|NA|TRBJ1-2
TGTGCCAGTAGTCCGGGGGGGAGATGGAGTGGCTACACCTTC
CASSPGGRWSGYTF
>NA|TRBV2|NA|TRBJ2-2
TGTGCCAGCAGTGGACTAGTACGCGACACCGGGGAGCTGTTTTTT
CASSGLVRDTGELFF
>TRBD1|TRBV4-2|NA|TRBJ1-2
TGTGCCAGCAGCAAAGACAGGGGAACGGATGGCTACACCTTC
CASSKDRGTDGYTF